Shown below are 22 T cell receptor beta chains from a single sample sequenced in a study of blood T cell repertoires in COVID-19. Clones were read by immunoSEQ multiplex PCR, and TCRdb kept only the in-frame ones, dropping some. The sample lists over 70,000 clones, 80% seen once, with roughly a fifth in the top ten. Input material: peripheral blood. The receptor set was obtained from an elderly woman with acute or convalescent COVID-19.

This chain connects TRBV7-9 to TRBJ2-7; D ambiguous. The length of the CDR3 is 14 residues. The germline V gene has CDR1 SEHNR and CDR2 FQNEAQ (reference sequence). Trimming left V 8 bases short and J 0 bases short, with 14 bases between. Here the CDR3 reads CASSLWLTSYEQYF. The DNA for the CDR3 is TGTGCCAGCTCGCTTTGGCTCACCTCCTACGAGCAGTACTTC.

J is TRBJ2-7 and V is TRBV11-2; 7 positions match TRBD1. This CDR3 is built from 16 residues. The germline V gene has CDR1 SGHAT and CDR2 FQNNGV. With V trimmed by 0 bases and J by 2 bases, 7 bases remained unmatched. Here the CDR3 reads CASSLDWSGGPYEQYF. Written as DNA, the CDR3 is TGTGCCAGCAGCTTAGATTGGTCAGGGGGTCCCTACGAGCAGTACTTC.

The chain couples TRBV5-1 to TRBJ2-1, with TRBD2 matching 10 bases. This CDR3 region has 16 residues. J gave up 7 bases and V 3 bases, and 10 bases lay outside the gene matches. CDR1 and CDR2 (germline): SGHRS, YFSETQ. The CDR3 loop reads CASSWVLSGGANEQFF. CDR3 in DNA: TGCGCCAGCAGCTGGGTATTGAGCGGGGGGGCTAATGAGCAGTTCTTC.

CDR3 bases: TGTGCCAGCAGTGAACGGGTGTGGAGGAATAATTCACCCCTCCACTTT. This gives the protein CASSERVWRNNSPLHF. This rearrangement joins TRBV6-1 to TRBJ1-6, with D unresolved. V was clipped by 2 bases and J by 5 bases, with 13 bases between them. Germline V gene sequence: CDR1 MNHNS, CDR2 SASEGT. CDR3 length equals 16 residues.

The table lists this clone with a few counts. The sample carries other DNA sequences with the same CDR3. The rearrangement uses TRBV9 and TRBJ1-2; a possible D gene is TRBD1 (6 bases). V lost 3 bases and J lost 6, with 6 bases in between. Germline CDR1 is SGDLS and CDR2 is YYNGEE. The CDR3 consists of 11 residues. The chain's CDR3 is CASSGGHGYTF. The CDR3 DNA reads TGTGCCAGCAGCGGGGGGCATGGCTACACCTTC.

The rearrangement joins TRBV12-5 to TRBJ2-6; D possibly corresponds to TRBD2 (5 bases). Germline-derived CDR1 and CDR2 are LGHNT and FRNRAP. V lost 6 bases and J lost 2, with 11 bases in between. The CDR3 is made up of 15 amino acids. CDR3 sequence reads: CASGPGDPGANVLTF. The DNA of the CDR3 is TGTGCTAGTGGCCCCGGGGATCCTGGGGCCAACGTCCTGACTTTC.

The chain combines TRBV5-1 with TRBJ1-4, with TRBD1 as a possible D gene (6 bases). Trimming left V 4 bases short and J 8 bases short, with 9 bases between. The germline gives CDR1 SGHRS, CDR2 YFSETQ. The CDR3 is made up of 12 amino acids. In DNA form, the CDR3 reads TGCGCCAGCAGCGCCCAGGGGGAAAAACTGTTTTTT. Protein: CASSAQGEKLFF.

This chain links TRBV12-3 or TRBV12-4 with TRBJ2-5; no reliable D call. Trimming took off 8 bases at V and 7 bases at J, with 11 bases between the two ends. The CDR3 contains 11 residues. CDR3 DNA sequence: TGTGCCAGCCTCCTTCTAGGGACCCAGTACTTC. This gives the protein CASLLLGTQYF.

The chain links TRBV18 to TRBJ2-2; D is undetermined. The CDR3 covers 15 residues. The V gene's germline CDR1 is KGHSH and CDR2 LQKENI. V was cut by 3 bases and J by 3 bases, with 11 bases left in between. This chain's CDR3 is CASSPNSVDTGELFF. The CDR3, as DNA: TGTGCCAGCTCACCCAACTCTGTGGACACCGGGGAGCTGTTTTTT.

This clone was detected a few times. The rearrangement joins TRBV5-5 to TRBJ2-5; a weak D match, TRBD1 (6 bases). Germline CDR1 SGHKS, CDR2 YYEKEE (reference sequence). The CDR3 is 15 amino acids. Trimming took off 2 bases at V and 4 bases at J, with 15 bases between the two ends. The CDR3 nucleotides are TGTGCCAGCAGCTTCATACCAGGGGTGGCAGAGACCCAGTACTTC. It specifies CASSFIPGVAETQYF. Full variable domain (outside the CDR3, taken from reference TRBV5-5 and TRBJ2-5): DAGVTQSPTHLIKTRGQQVTLRCSPISGHKSVSWYQQVLGQGPQFIFQYYEKEERGRGNFPDRFSARQFPNYSSELNVNALLLGDSALYLCASSFIPGVAETQYFGPGTRLLVL.

CDR3 residues: CASSLGWQGAGADTQYF. The CDR3 nucleotides are TGTGCCAGCAGCTTAGGATGGCAGGGGGCTGGCGCAGATACGCAGTATTTT. V usage is TRBV7-9 and J usage is TRBJ2-3, with TRBD1 matching 8 bases. Germline values: CDR1 SEHNR, CDR2 FQNEAQ (reference sequence). V dropped 1 base and J dropped 4; count of bases not matched to a gene: 10. CDR3 size: 17 residues.

This chain links TRBV6-5 with TRBJ1-5, with D possibly TRBD1 on 6 matching bases. Germline lookup yields CDR1 MNHEY and CDR2 SVGAGI. V was clipped by 5 bases and J by 7 bases, with 12 bases between them. The CDR3 consists of 13 residues. The CDR3 nucleotides read TGTGCCAGCAGTCCAGGGGTGGTCCAGCCCCAGCATTTT. Residues: CASSPGVVQPQHF.

The chain couples TRBV5-6 to TRBJ1-2; 8 bases match TRBD1. Germline CDR1 reads SGHDT; CDR2 reads YYEEEE. This CDR3 has 15 amino acids. The ends lost 0 bases at V and 4 bases at J; junction bases unmatched: 5. CDR3 in amino acids: CASSLARGQGYGYTF. In nucleotides, the CDR3 is TGTGCCAGCAGCTTGGCCAGGGGGCAGGGCTATGGCTACACCTTC.

This clone was recorded once. The gene calls are TRBV27 and TRBJ1-1; D may be TRBD1 (6 bases). Trimming shortened V by 6 bases and J by 8 bases, and 19 bases separated the two germline ends. The CDR3 runs to 14 residues. Germline V gene sequence: CDR1 MNHEY, CDR2 SMNVEV (reference sequence). The CDR3 DNA reads as TGTGCCAGCAGACCGTTCCGGGGGGCGATAGAAGCTTTCTTT. It translates to CASRPFRGAIEAFF.

This chain links TRBV7-9 with TRBJ2-1, with TRBD2 identical over 8 bases. This CDR3 comprises 15 residues. Germline lookup yields CDR1 SEHNR and CDR2 FQNEAQ (reference sequence). Trimming took 4 bases from V and 6 from J; bases not matched to a gene: 8. The chain's CDR3 is CASSYSAGVGNEQFF. CDR3 coding DNA: TGTGCCAGCAGCTACTCAGCGGGGGTTGGCAATGAGCAGTTCTTC.

The rearrangement links TRBV7-8 to TRBJ2-5; a weak D match, TRBD1 (6 bases). CDR3 size: 14 residues. CDR1 and CDR2 (germline): SGHVS, FQNEAQ. Trimming stripped 5 bases from V and 2 bases from J, with 12 bases between. As DNA, the CDR3 is TGTGCCAGCAGCGGACGGACAGAACAAGAGACCCAGTACTTC. Protein: CASSGRTEQETQYF. The full variable domain, completed using reference TRBV7-8 and TRBJ2-5, is GAGVSQSPRYKVAKRGQDVALRCDPISGHVSLFWYQQALGQGPEFLTYFQNEAQLDKSGLPSDRFFAERPEGSVSTLKIQRTQQEDSAVYLCASSGRTEQETQYFGPGTRLLVL.

This chain links TRBV30 with TRBJ1-3; 7 nucleotides agree with TRBD1. J was trimmed by 2 bases and V by 0 bases; bases with no gene match: 16. The CDR3 extends over 19 amino acids. CDR1 and CDR2 from the germline V gene are GTSNPN and SVGIG (reference sequence). The CDR3 DNA reads TGTGCCTGGAGTGTAATCCGGTTCAGCAAGGACAGGACTGGAAACACCATATATTTT. Amino acid sequence: CAWSVIRFSKDRTGNTIYF.

This rearrangement joins TRBV5-6 to TRBJ2-3, with 14 bases that match TRBD2. V shed 0 bases and J 4 bases; nucleotides not matched to a gene: 4. Germline V CDR1 and CDR2: SGHDT, YYEEEE. The CDR3 length is 17 residues. The CDR3 loop reads CASSLAAGLAGADTQYF. The DNA for the CDR3 is TGTGCCAGCAGCTTGGCCGCGGGACTAGCGGGAGCAGATACGCAGTATTTT.

The chain recombines TRBV29-1 with TRBJ2-7, with 7 bases matching TRBD1. Germline CDR1 and CDR2: SQVTM and ANQGSEA. With 7 bases clipped from V and 4 bases from J, the junction kept 10 bases outside the gene matches. This CDR3 has 13 residues. The CDR3 DNA reads as TGCAGCGCCAGCCTCTCAGGGGGTTACGAGCAGTACTTC. This codes for CSASLSGGYEQYF.

This rearrangement joins TRBV7-9 to TRBJ1-1, with 10 bases matching TRBD1. V shed 5 bases, J shed 11 bases, and the junction held 11 bases outside the gene matches. There are 14 residues in the CDR3. Per the germline V gene, CDR1 is SEHNR and CDR2 is FQNEAQ (reference sequence). The CDR3 reads CASSIRQGAGVAFF. The CDR3 DNA reads as TGTGCCAGCAGCATACGACAGGGGGCGGGTGTGGCTTTCTTT.

This chain joins TRBV5-1 and TRBJ1-3; D is possibly TRBD1 (5 bases). Germline CDR1 reads SGHRS; CDR2 reads YFSETQ. Trimming shortened V by 1 base and J by 2 bases, and 16 bases separated the two germline ends. This CDR3 is 17 amino acids long. The CDR3 DNA reads as TGCGCCAGCAGCTTGCGAGCTCAGGGAAGGACTGGAAACACCATATATTTT. This encodes CASSLRAQGRTGNTIYF.

V is TRBV18 and J is TRBJ2-5; tentatively, D is TRBD2 (5 bases). Trimming pared 6 bases from V and 4 bases from J, leaving 15 bases between. The CDR3 has 14 amino acids. Germline-derived CDR1 and CDR2 are KGHSH and LQKENI. CDR3 protein: CASSEGELRETQYF. Written as DNA, the CDR3 is TGTGCCAGCTCTGAGGGAGAGCTCCGAGAGACCCAGTACTTC.